Below, one T cell receptor beta chain is given with its context. Its antigen is undetermined. Primers: 60 Vbeta forward and 13 Jbeta reverse. Using immunoSEQ multiplex PCR, the repertoire was profiled, and TCRdb retains in-frame clones only, with some absent. The table includes 150,000 to 200,000 clones, roughly 73% detected once. This sample was included in a study of cytomegalovirus exposure and HLA in healthy donors. Broader study findings: A later analysis linked a missense variant in DCLRE1C to the trimming of TCR beta V and J genes.

CDR1 MNHNS and CDR2 SASEGT come from the germline V gene. V dropped 0 bases and J dropped 7 bases, with 13 bases sitting between them. The CDR3 runs 14 residues. The source of this sequence is a man between 18 and 29 years old in good health and CMV-seropositive. The specimen was PBMCs. The V and J genes are TRBV6-1 and TRBJ2-7; perhaps TRBD2 as D (6 bases). CDR3 sequence: CASSEASLAREQYF. For the CDR3, the DNA is TGTGCCAGCAGTGAAGCGAGTCTAGCGCGGGAGCAGTACTTC.